Below, 14 T cell receptor beta chains from the same sample are listed, as sequenced in a study of blood T cell repertoires in COVID-19. Repertoires were generated with immunoSEQ multiplex PCR, while TCRdb's copy carries only in-frame clones and drops some. The repertoire has 180,000 or so clones, 76% of them found once; the top ten carry approximately 8.6%. Source material: peripheral blood. The origin of the receptors is a woman between 50 and 59 years old with active or convalescent COVID-19.

This chain connects TRBV6-2 or TRBV6-3 to TRBJ2-7; 9 positions match TRBD1. The CDR3 loop spans 16 amino acids. The J segment lost 5 bases and the V segment lost 0 bases, leaving 8 bases of the junction unmatched. Per germline, CDR1 MNHEY and CDR2 SVGEGT. The CDR3 loop reads CASSYSPGQGGDEQYF. CDR3 nucleotides: TGTGCCAGCAGTTACTCACCGGGACAGGGAGGTGACGAGCAGTACTTC.

V gene TRBV4-3 combines with J gene TRBJ1-4; 7 bases fit TRBD1. CDR3 length equals 15 residues. V lost 3 bases and J lost 1; bases outside the gene matches: 2. Germline assignment: CDR1 LGHNA and CDR2 YSLEER. The CDR3 here is CASSHNRGTNEKLFF. CDR3 coding DNA: TGCGCCAGCAGCCACAACAGGGGAACTAATGAAAAACTGTTTTTT.

The V and J genes are TRBV7-9 and TRBJ2-7; 9 bases line up with TRBD1. Germline lookup yields CDR1 SEHNR and CDR2 FQNEAQ (reference sequence). This CDR3 comprises 16 residues. V shed 5 bases, J shed 5 bases, and the junction held 13 bases outside the gene matches. In DNA form, the CDR3 reads TGTGCCAGCAGCAACACAGGGGGCCGGCTAAGGGACGAGCAGTACTTC. Translated: CASSNTGGRLRDEQYF.

The sample holds one count of this clone. The chain carries TRBV6-5 and TRBJ2-5, with TRBD1 matching over 11 bases. The V gene's germline CDR1 is MNHEY and CDR2 SVGAGI. The CDR3 has 14 residues. The V segment lost 2 bases and the J segment 5 bases; nucleotides outside the gene matches: 1. The chain's CDR3 is CASSYGTGGETQYF. CDR3 bases: TGTGCCAGCAGTTACGGGACAGGGGGGGAGACCCAGTACTTC.

This clone has just one count. The chain has TRBV11-2 and TRBJ2-7; TRBD2 agrees at 11 bases. The CDR3 has 14 amino acids. CDR1 SGHAT and CDR2 FQNNGV come from the germline V gene. After removal of 5 bases from V and 6 bases from J, the junction contained 6 bases not matched to a gene. CDR3 bases: TGTGCCAGCAGCCTTACTAGCGGGAGCCGCGAGCAGTACTTC. Protein: CASSLTSGSREQYF.

The V and J genes are TRBV28 and TRBJ1-3; D not certain. This CDR3 has 15 amino acids. Deletions cut 3 bases from V and 2 bases from J, with 11 bases between. Germline CDR1 reads MDHEN; CDR2 reads SYDVKM. This CDR3 reads CASSLGSRAGNTIYF. CDR3 in DNA: TGTGCCAGCAGTTTGGGCTCCCGAGCTGGAAACACCATATATTTT.

V gene TRBV21-1 combines with J gene TRBJ2-3; TRBD1, the table's D call, was not compared with the DNA. TRBV21-1 is given as a pseudogene. CDR3 length: 15 residues. CDR3 loop: CASSIGQGVGDTQYF. The CDR3 coding sequence is TGTGCCAGCAGCATAGGACAGGGGGTGGGAGATACGCAGTATTTT.

This chain uses TRBV13 with TRBJ2-1; TRBD2 agrees at 8 bases. Germline V gene sequence: CDR1 PRHDT, CDR2 FYEKMQ (reference sequence). Trimming took 2 bases from V and 3 from J; bases not matched to a gene: 6. This CDR3 comprises 16 residues. DNA for the CDR3: TGTGCCAGCAGCTTACGAGCGGCGGGGGGCTACAATGAGCAGTTCTTC. This codes for CASSLRAAGGYNEQFF. Full variable domain (outside the CDR3, taken from reference TRBV13 and TRBJ2-1): AAGVIQSPRHLIKEKRETATLKCYPIPRHDTVYWYQQGPGQDPQFLISFYEKMQSDKGSIPDRFSAQQFSDYHSELNMSSLELGDSALYFCASSLRAAGGYNEQFFGPGTRLTVL.

V usage is TRBV18 and J usage is TRBJ2-3, with TRBD1 identical over 7 bases. V trimming: 3 bases; J trimming: 3 bases; junction bases outside the gene matches: 15. This CDR3 has 18 residues. Germline V gene sequence: CDR1 KGHSH, CDR2 LQKENI. This CDR3 is CASSPYLLRGLGTDTQYF. The CDR3 DNA sequence: TGTGCCAGCTCACCGTACCTTCTGAGGGGGCTGGGTACAGATACGCAGTATTTT.

The chain employs TRBV5-1 and TRBJ1-6; 8 bases map to TRBD1. With V trimmed by 3 bases and J by 7 bases, 9 bases remained unmatched. CDR1 and CDR2 (germline): SGHRS, YFSETQ. The CDR3 contains 16 residues. CDR3 in DNA: TGCGCCAGCAGCTCTGGTGCGGGACAGGCAAATTCACCCCTCCACTTT. Residues: CASSSGAGQANSPLHF.

The rearrangement links TRBV14 to TRBJ2-1; TRBD1 aligns across 7 bases. Germline V gives CDR1 SGHDN, CDR2 FVKESK. J lost 6 bases, V lost 3 bases, and 11 bases had no gene match. CDR3 size: 16 residues. The CDR3: CASSQYRGVGGNEQFF. In nucleotides, the CDR3 is TGTGCCAGCAGCCAGTACAGGGGAGTTGGGGGCAATGAGCAGTTCTTC.

The chain employs TRBV7-6 and TRBJ2-6; tentatively, D is TRBD1 (5 bases). The CDR3 length is 19 residues. Germline CDR1 is SGHVS and CDR2 is FNYEAQ. V was pared by 5 bases and J by 0 bases, with 20 bases between. The CDR3 region has the DNA TGTGCCAGCAGCCCCAGGGCCTTGGACGGATACTCTGGGGCCAACGTCCTGACTTTC. Its translation is CASSPRALDGYSGANVLTF.

This chain joins TRBV5-1 and TRBJ2-5; TRBD1 aligns across 7 bases. Germline assignment: CDR1 SGHRS and CDR2 YFSETQ. With 0 bases clipped from V and 2 bases from J, the junction kept 4 bases outside the gene matches. CDR3 size: 15 residues. This CDR3 reads CASSLARGFQETQYF. The CDR3 nucleotides are TGCGCCAGCAGCTTGGCCAGGGGGTTTCAAGAGACCCAGTACTTC.

CDR3 loop: CASSLARNTEAFF. CDR3 nucleotides: TGTGCCAGCAGCTTGGCCAGAAACACTGAAGCTTTCTTT. The chain couples TRBV5-5 to TRBJ1-1, with no clear D. Trimming removed 0 bases from V and 2 bases from J, with 5 bases in between. This CDR3 comprises 13 residues. Per germline, CDR1 SGHKS and CDR2 YYEKEE (reference sequence).